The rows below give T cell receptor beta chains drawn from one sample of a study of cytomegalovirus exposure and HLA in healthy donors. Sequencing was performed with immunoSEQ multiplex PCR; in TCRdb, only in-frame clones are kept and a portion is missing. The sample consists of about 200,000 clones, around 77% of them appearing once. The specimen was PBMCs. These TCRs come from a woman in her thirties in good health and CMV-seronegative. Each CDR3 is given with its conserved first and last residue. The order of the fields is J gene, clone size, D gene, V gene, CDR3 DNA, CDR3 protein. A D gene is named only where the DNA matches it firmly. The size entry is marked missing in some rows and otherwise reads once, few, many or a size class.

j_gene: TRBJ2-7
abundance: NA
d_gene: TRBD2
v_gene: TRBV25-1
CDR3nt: TGTGCCAGCAGTGAATACCTCCCCAGCGGGGGGACCTACGAGCAGTACTTC
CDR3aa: CASSEYLPSGGTYEQYF

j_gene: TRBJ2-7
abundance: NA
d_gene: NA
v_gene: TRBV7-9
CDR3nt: TGTTCCAGCAGCGAAGGGGCCTACGAGCAGTACTTC
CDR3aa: CSSSEGAYEQYF

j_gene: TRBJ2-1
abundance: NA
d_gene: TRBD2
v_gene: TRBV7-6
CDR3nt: TGTGCCAGCAATCTAGCGGGGGGTTCAAGTTCCTACAATGAGCAGTTCTTC
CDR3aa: CASNLAGGSSSYNEQFF

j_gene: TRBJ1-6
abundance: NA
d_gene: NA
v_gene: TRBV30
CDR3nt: TGTGCCTGGAGTGGCCTCCCGGTTAATTCACCCCTCCACTTT
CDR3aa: CAWSGLPVNSPLHF

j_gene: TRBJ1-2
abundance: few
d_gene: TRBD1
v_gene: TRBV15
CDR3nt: TGTGCCACCAGCAGAGATCAAGGGACAGGGTATGGCTACACCTTC
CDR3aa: CATSRDQGTGYGYTF

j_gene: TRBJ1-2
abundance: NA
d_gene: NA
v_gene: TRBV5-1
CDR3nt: TGCGCCAGCAGCTTGGGTCAGGGGCCTTTCTATGGCTACACCTTC
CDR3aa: CASSLGQGPFYGYTF

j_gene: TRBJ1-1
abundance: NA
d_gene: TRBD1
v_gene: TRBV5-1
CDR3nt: TGCGCCAGCAGCTTGGACAGGGGGCTGGCTTTCTTT
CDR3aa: CASSLDRGLAFF

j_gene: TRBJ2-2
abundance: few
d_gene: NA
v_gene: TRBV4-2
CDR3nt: TGTGCCAGCAGCCAAGATATTGAGCGCCTCAACACCGGGGAGCTGTTTTTT
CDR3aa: CASSQDIERLNTGELFF

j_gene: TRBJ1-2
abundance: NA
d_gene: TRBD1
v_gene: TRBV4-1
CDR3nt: TGCGCCAGCAGCCCCTCAGGGGGCGCGACCTATGGCTACACCTTC
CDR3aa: CASSPSGGATYGYTF

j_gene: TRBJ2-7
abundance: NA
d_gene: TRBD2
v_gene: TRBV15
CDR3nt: TGTGCCACCAGCAGAGGGGGGACTAGCGGCTACGAGCAGTACTTC
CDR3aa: CATSRGGTSGYEQYF

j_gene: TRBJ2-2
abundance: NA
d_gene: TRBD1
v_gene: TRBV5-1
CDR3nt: TGCGCCAGCAGCTCGGACAGGGCTACCGGGGAGCTGTTTTTT
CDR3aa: CASSSDRATGELFF

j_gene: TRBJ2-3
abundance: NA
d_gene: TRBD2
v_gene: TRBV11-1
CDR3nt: TGTGCCAGCAGCCCCACTAGCGGAGGCAGCACAGATACGCAGTATTTT
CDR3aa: CASSPTSGGSTDTQYF

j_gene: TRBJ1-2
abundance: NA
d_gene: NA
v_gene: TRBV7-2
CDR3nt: TGTGCCAGCAGCCCAACCCGGTTAGGCTACACCTTC
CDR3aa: CASSPTRLGYTF

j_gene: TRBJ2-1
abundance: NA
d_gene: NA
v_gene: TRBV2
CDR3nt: TGTGCCAGCGCCATACTCCAGGGTAATGAGCAGTTCTTC
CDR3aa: CASAILQGNEQFF

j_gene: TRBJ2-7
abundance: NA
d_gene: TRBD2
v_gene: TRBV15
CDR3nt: TGTGCCACCAGCAGAGATAGCCCCTCTAGCGGGGTTTCCTACGAGCAGTACTTC
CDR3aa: CATSRDSPSSGVSYEQYF

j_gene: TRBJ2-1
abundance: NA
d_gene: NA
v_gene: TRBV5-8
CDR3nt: TGTGCCAGCAGCTTGGCTAACAGGGGGGGCAATGAGCAGTTCTTC
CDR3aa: CASSLANRGGNEQFF

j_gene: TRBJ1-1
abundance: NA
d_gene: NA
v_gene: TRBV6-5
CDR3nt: TGTGCCAGCAGTTTAACTCCCGTGGGAGGTGAAGCTTTCTTT
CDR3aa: CASSLTPVGGEAFF

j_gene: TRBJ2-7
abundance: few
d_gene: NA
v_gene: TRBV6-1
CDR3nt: TGTGCCAGCAGTGATTCAGCGGGCTGGGGAGAGCAGTACTTC
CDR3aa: CASSDSAGWGEQYF

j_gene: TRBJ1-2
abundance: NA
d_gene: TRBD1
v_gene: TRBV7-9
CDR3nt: TGTGCCAGCAGCGCGGGACAGTCGACCGACTATGGCTACACCTTC
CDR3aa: CASSAGQSTDYGYTF

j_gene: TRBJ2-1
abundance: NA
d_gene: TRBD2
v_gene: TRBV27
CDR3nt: TGTGCCAGCAAGAGGACTAGCGTCTACAATGAGCAGTTCTTC
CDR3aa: CASKRTSVYNEQFF

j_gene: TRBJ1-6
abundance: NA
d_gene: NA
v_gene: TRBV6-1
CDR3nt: TGTGCCAGCAGTGAAGCGGAGCTCGGCCTCCACTTT
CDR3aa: CASSEAELGLHF

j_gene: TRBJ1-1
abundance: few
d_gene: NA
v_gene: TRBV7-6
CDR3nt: TGTGCCAGCAGCTTAACTCCGCAGGGGATTGAAGCTTTCTTT
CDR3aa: CASSLTPQGIEAFF

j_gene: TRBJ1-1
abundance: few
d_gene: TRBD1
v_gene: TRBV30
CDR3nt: TGTGCCTGGGGACAGGGGGATTTGACCACTGAAGCTTTCTTT
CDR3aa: CAWGQGDLTTEAFF

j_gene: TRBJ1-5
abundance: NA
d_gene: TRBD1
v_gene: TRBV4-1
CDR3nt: TGCGCCAGCAGCCAAGGTGACAGGGGGAATCAGCCCCAGCATTTT
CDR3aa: CASSQGDRGNQPQHF

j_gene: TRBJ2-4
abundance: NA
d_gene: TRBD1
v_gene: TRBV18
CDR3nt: TGTGCCAGCTCACCTGGACAGGTTCTAGCCAAAAACATTCAGTACTTC
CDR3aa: CASSPGQVLAKNIQYF

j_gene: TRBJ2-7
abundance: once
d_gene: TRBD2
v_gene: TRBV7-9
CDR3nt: TGTTCCAGCAGCCTCCAGCGGGAGGGGAACTACGAGCAGTACTTC
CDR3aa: CSSSLQREGNYEQYF

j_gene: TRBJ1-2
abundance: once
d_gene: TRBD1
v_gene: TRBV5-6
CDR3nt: TGTGCCAGCAGCTTGGGCCCGAGACAGGGTGGCTACACCTTC
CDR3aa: CASSLGPRQGGYTF

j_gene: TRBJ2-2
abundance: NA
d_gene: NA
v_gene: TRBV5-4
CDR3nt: TGTGCCAGCAGCCCCGAGCCGACCGGGGAGCTGTTTTTT
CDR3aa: CASSPEPTGELFF

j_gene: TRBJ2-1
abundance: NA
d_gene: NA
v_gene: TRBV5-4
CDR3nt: TGTGCCAGCAGCTCTGGAGGCCCTATTCGTGAGCAGTTCTTC
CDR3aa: CASSSGGPIREQFF

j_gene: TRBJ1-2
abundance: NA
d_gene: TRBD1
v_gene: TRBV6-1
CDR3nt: TGTGCCAGCAGTGAAGACGCAGGGGGCCGGGGCTACACCTTC
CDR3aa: CASSEDAGGRGYTF

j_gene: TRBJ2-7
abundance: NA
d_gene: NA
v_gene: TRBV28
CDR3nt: TGTGCCAGCAGTTTAAGTATAGCTTCAAAATACGAGCAGTACTTC
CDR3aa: CASSLSIASKYEQYF

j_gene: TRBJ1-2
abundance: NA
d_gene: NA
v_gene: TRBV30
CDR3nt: TGTGCCTGGAGTGTTCAGGGGCGTTTTGGCTACACCTTC
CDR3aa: CAWSVQGRFGYTF

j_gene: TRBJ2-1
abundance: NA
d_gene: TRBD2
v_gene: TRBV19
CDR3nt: TGTGCCAGTAGTGCGCTAGCTAAGCGGGGGGGCTACAATGAGCAGTTCTTC
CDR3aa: CASSALAKRGGYNEQFF